This TCR beta chain was obtained from a study of blood T cell repertoires in COVID-19 (dated by TCRdb to 2018 to 2020). About the investigation overall: Samples from collaborators originated in the United States, Italy and Spain and spanned both the acute and convalescent phases of COVID-19. The material from the prospective study consisted of cDNA or gDNA derived from T cells, B-cell-depleted T cells, or PBMCs. Deeply sampled blood TCRbeta repertoires from subjects exposed to, actively infected with, or recovered from COVID-19 were included in the dataset. The repertoires were released in a freely available public database intended as a resource for research on the immune response to SARS-CoV-2. The samples were drawn from two sources: the first 160 participants of the ongoing ImmuneRACE study, and fewer than 1,500 subjects contributed by 6 global collaborators. The sample metadata nearly always contained a de-identified subject ID, COVID-19 status, age in years and sex. Where available, HLA class I and class II types were taken from metadata supplied by the sample provider and were not determined by assay-based typing. The investigation overall reported the following: The amount of clinical and demographic metadata varied by source and participant and was provided uncurated.

Concerning this clone: Its antigen remains undetermined. Per-base quality was not reported, and no clone a single base away is much larger than it.

One collaborating source in Seattle enrolled patients during active infection and followed them longitudinally through the course of disease. Each collaborating institution followed its own protocols to collect whole blood in K2EDTA tubes. Collaborator samples were shipped for TCRbeta analysis as frozen whole blood, isolated PBMCs, or DNA extracted from either sample type. The immunoSEQ Assay, a bias-controlled multiplex PCR, was used to amplify TCRbeta CDR3 regions from genomic DNA. On the authors' methods: Within the assay, amplification of reference gene primers was used to estimate how many nucleated cells each sample contained. Sequence reads were collapsed and filtered to measure the absolute abundance of every unique TCRbeta CDR3 rearrangement. Productive Simpson clonality was computed per sample as the square root of Simpson's diversity index over productive rearrangements. Drawn from immuneACCESS, this table holds only the in-frame rearrangements with V and J called that TCRdb kept. Clones are partly lost; checked studies trace under half to an unresolved V gene and leave the rest unexplained. V, J and clone size derive from that table, while D and trimming were established from the DNA sequence. This sample gives approximately 99,000 clones in total; about 90% of them show up just once. The leading ten clones occupy around 2% of the sample.

CDR1 and CDR2 are drawn from the germline V gene: KGHDR, SFDVKD. V is reduced by 4 bases and J by 6 bases, leaving a spacing of 12 bases between them. The CDR3 goes from the cysteine to the phenylalanine over 14 residues. Only CDR3 DNA remains: 42 bases, in frame from the first base. Recombination joined TRBV24-1 with TRBJ1-5; the D gene identity is not certain. Sequencing was done on a sample of peripheral blood. The TCR comes from a middle-aged man with COVID-19, enrolled during active disease. The bases are TGTGCCACCAGTGACAAAATTGCGTTTCAGCCCCAGCATTTT. This gives the protein CATSDKIAFQPQHF.